These 24 T cell receptor beta chains were all obtained from the same sample, sequenced in a study of naive and memory T cell subsets. Overall study findings and caveats: A few larger clonotypes appeared in naive repertoires, especially CD8, possibly memory cells re-expressing CD45RA.

An equimolar mix of two oligonucleotides served as the beta constant-region primer for TRBC1 and TRBC2. Nested alpha and beta constant-region primers with the SP2 primer drove four PCR rounds on ligated cDNA. TCRdb independently ran MiXCR on the UMI-ligation and nested PCR reads; one entry per CDR3 protein. The sample lists approximately 100,000 distinct CDR3 sequences, 13% to 15% occurring once. Their antigens are not known. The material sequenced was naive CD8+ T cells from blood. The receptor set was obtained from a human donor in good health.

This chain connects TRBV27 to TRBJ1-1; tentatively, D is TRBD1 (6 bases). Trimming pared 1 base from V and 7 bases from J, leaving 22 bases between. This CDR3 is 17 amino acids long. Looked up from germline, CDR1 is MNHEY and CDR2 is SMNVEV (reference sequence). The CDR3 reads CASSLFISVGGQVEAFF. The CDR3 DNA sequence: TGTGCCAGCAGTTTATTTATTTCCGTGGGGGGGCAGGTTGAAGCTTTCTTT.

V usage is TRBV7-9 and J usage is TRBJ2-1; no reliable D call. The CDR3 extends over 11 amino acids. V was clipped by 5 bases and J by 10 bases, with 9 bases between them. Per germline, CDR1 SEHNR and CDR2 FQNEAQ (reference sequence). CDR3 sequence: CASSRPPEQFF. CDR3 nucleotide sequence: TGTGCCAGCAGCCGGCCACCGGAGCAGTTCTTC.

The chain joins TRBV6-5 to TRBJ1-5, with 8 positions matching TRBD1. V shed 9 bases and J 6 bases; nucleotides not matched to a gene: 10. The CDR3 consists of 14 residues. Germline CDR1 reads MNHEY; CDR2 reads SVGAGI. This CDR3 is CASMERQGTQPQHF. The DNA for the CDR3 is TGTGCCAGTATGGAGAGACAGGGGACTCAGCCCCAGCATTTT.

In its sample, this clonotype was seen a few times. In DNA, the CDR3 is TGTGCCAGCAGCGTAGCGGGGAGCAGTTCACCCCTCCACTTT. As protein: CASSVAGSSSPLHF. The genes are TRBV9 and TRBJ1-6; D unclear. Germline CDR1 SGDLS, CDR2 YYNGEE. The V end was cut by 0 bases, the J end by 9 bases, with 10 bases between. This CDR3 spans 14 amino acids.

V gene TRBV5-4 combines with J gene TRBJ2-3, with TRBD2 matching 9 bases. The CDR3 has 15 residues. From germline, CDR1 is SGHNT and CDR2 YYREEE (reference sequence). Trimming cost V 2 bases and J 5 bases; bases outside gene matches: 6. As DNA, the CDR3 is TGTGCCAGCAGCTTCGGCGGGGGGGCAGAAGATACGCAGTATTTT. Translated, it gives CASSFGGGAEDTQYF.

This clonotype was counted only a few times. V usage is TRBV6-5 and J usage is TRBJ2-1; 12 bases fit TRBD2. V lost 5 bases to trimming and J lost 7 bases; unmatched junction nucleotides: 3. CDR3 size: 14 residues. Germline loops: CDR1 MNHEY, CDR2 SVGAGI. DNA for the CDR3: TGTGCCAGCAGTCTAGCGGGAGGGCGGAATGAGCAGTTCTTC. This codes for CASSLAGGRNEQFF.

The rearrangement joins TRBV11-1 to TRBJ2-2; TRBD2 aligns across 16 bases. CDR1 is SGHAT, CDR2 FQDESV, per germline (reference sequence). The CDR3 has 19 amino acids. Trimming took 2 bases from V and 5 from J; bases not matched to a gene: 8. CDR3 amino acids: CASSLRGTSGRAWTGELFF. The CDR3 DNA sequence: TGTGCCAGCAGCTTACGAGGGACTAGCGGGAGGGCGTGGACCGGGGAGCTGTTTTTT.

The CDR3 DNA follows: TGTGCCATCAGTGAGTCTTGGGCACCTGCTAACTATGGCTACACCTTC. The encoded protein is CAISESWAPANYGYTF. This rearrangement joins TRBV10-3 to TRBJ1-2; D unclear. The germline CDR1 and CDR2 sequences are ENHRY and SYGVKD. V lost 0 bases, J lost 0 bases, and 11 bases lay in between. CDR3 size: 16 residues.

This clonotype was detected only a few times. The genes are TRBV6-6 and TRBJ2-7; no firm D call. Trimming removed 8 bases from V and 4 bases from J, with 12 bases in between. Germline values: CDR1 MNHNY, CDR2 SVGAGI (reference sequence). The CDR3 is 12 residues long. CDR3: CASGYAAYEQYF. In nucleotides, the CDR3 is TGTGCCAGCGGGTACGCGGCGTACGAGCAGTACTTC.

The chain uses TRBV30 and TRBJ2-7; 8 nucleotides line up with TRBD2. With V trimmed by 0 bases and J by 5 bases, 3 bases remained unmatched. Germline V gives CDR1 GTSNPN, CDR2 SVGIG (reference sequence). CDR3 length equals 13 residues. CDR3 sequence (DNA): TGTGCCTGGAGTGTCGGGAGGGTGAACGAGCAGTACTTC. This gives the protein CAWSVGRVNEQYF.

This clonotype appeared many times. The CDR3 coding sequence is TGTGCCAGCAGCACTGGGACTAGCGGGGACCAAGAGACCCAGTACTTC. This translates into CASSTGTSGDQETQYF. The chain links TRBV21-1 to TRBJ2-5; no check of the table's D call, TRBD2, against the DNA was made. TRBV21-1 is classified as a pseudogene. The CDR3 runs to 16 residues.

The chain uses TRBV9 and TRBJ2-3; 7 bases are shared with TRBD1. This CDR3 is 15 amino acids long. Trimming took 4 bases from V and 3 from J; bases not matched to a gene: 8. Germline CDR1 SGDLS, CDR2 YYNGEE. CDR3 region: CASSRQGETTDTQYF. Written as DNA, the CDR3 is TGTGCCAGCAGCAGACAGGGCGAAACAACAGATACGCAGTATTTT. The full variable domain, with the rest looked up from reference TRBV9 and TRBJ2-3, is DSGVTQTPKHLITATGQRVTLRCSPRSGDLSVYWYQQSLDQGLQFLIQYYNGEERAKGNILERFSAQQFPDLHSELNLSSLELGDSALYFCASSRQGETTDTQYFGPGTRLTVL.

Many counts were recorded for this clonotype. The rearrangement joins TRBV27 to TRBJ2-7, with TRBD1 identical over 7 bases. The CDR3 length is 13 residues. Trimming cost V 8 bases and J 2 bases; bases outside gene matches: 6. Germline V gene lookup returns CDR1 MNHEY and CDR2 SMNVEV (reference sequence). CDR3 region: CASSEGATYEQYF. The CDR3 region has the DNA TGTGCCAGCTCCGAGGGGGCCACCTACGAGCAGTACTTC.

The chain uses TRBV6-2 or TRBV6-3 and TRBJ2-1; D assignment may be TRBD1 or TRBD2 (5 bases each). Germline V lookup: CDR1 MNHEY, CDR2 SVGEGT. This CDR3 is 16 amino acids long. Trimming removed 8 bases at V and 0 bases at J, with 17 bases between. Here the CDR3 reads CASQYRGVSSYNEQFF. CDR3 in DNA: TGTGCCAGCCAATATAGGGGAGTCAGCTCCTACAATGAGCAGTTCTTC.

This clonotype was detected a few times. The DNA of the CDR3 is TGTGCCAGCAGCGTAGCCGTAAGCTCCTACAATGAGCAGTTCTTC. It specifies CASSVAVSSYNEQFF. The chain is built from TRBV9 and TRBJ2-1; D uncertain. V was cut by 0 bases and J by 0 bases, with 7 bases left in between. The germline V gene has CDR1 SGDLS and CDR2 YYNGEE. The CDR3 contains 15 residues.

This clonotype was recorded a few times. This chain uses TRBV15 with TRBJ2-1, with D perhaps TRBD2 (5 bases). The CDR3 is 15 amino acids. Per the germline V gene, CDR1 is LNHNV and CDR2 is YYDKDF (reference sequence). V was trimmed by 3 bases and J by 7 bases, leaving 16 bases between them. The CDR3 DNA sequence: TGTGCCACCAGCAGGAGGGAAACAGTCCGGAATGAGCAGTTCTTC. As protein: CATSRRETVRNEQFF.

Note on this clonotype: This sequence may be a read error, since a much larger clone differs from it by one base. The V and J genes are TRBV15 and TRBJ1-2; D not resolved. Trimming removed 5 bases at V and 3 bases at J, with 10 bases between. In germline, CDR1 is LNHNV, CDR2 YYDKDF (reference sequence). This CDR3 region has 13 residues. The CDR3 is CATSGNSDYGYTF. CDR3 DNA sequence: TGTGCCACCAGCGGGAACAGTGACTATGGCTACACCTTC.

This clonotype came up a few times. The J gene is TRBJ1-2, the V gene TRBV28, with 8 bases identical to TRBD1. Trimming took 6 bases from V and 4 from J; bases not matched to a gene: 16. The CDR3 has 17 amino acids. CDR1 is MDHEN, CDR2 SYDVKM, per germline. The CDR3 sequence is CASSLSRTGSDFYGYTF. CDR3 sequence (DNA): TGTGCCAGCAGCCTTTCTCGGACAGGGTCGGATTTCTATGGCTACACCTTC.

This chain connects TRBV7-8 to TRBJ2-5; 11 nucleotides line up with TRBD1. Germline values: CDR1 SGHVS, CDR2 FQNEAQ. The CDR3 runs 16 residues. J lost 5 bases, V lost 5 bases, and 10 bases had no gene match. CDR3 sequence reads: CASSARTGGPQETQYF. DNA for the CDR3: TGTGCCAGCAGCGCCCGGACAGGGGGCCCTCAGGAGACCCAGTACTTC.

The V and J genes are TRBV9 and TRBJ1-1; D is uncertain. Germline lookup yields CDR1 SGDLS and CDR2 YYNGEE. V dropped 2 bases and J dropped 7 bases, with 15 bases sitting between them. The length of the CDR3 is 14 residues. DNA of the CDR3: TGTGCCAGCAGCGTTCTACCTGCCATCGGTGAAGCTTTCTTT. It translates to CASSVLPAIGEAFF.

This clonotype was recorded a few times. V gene TRBV28 combines with J gene TRBJ2-7, with 7 bases that match TRBD1. The CDR3 contains 14 residues. V was pared by 4 bases and J by 3 bases, with 6 bases of the junction left unmatched. Germline V CDR1 and CDR2: MDHEN, SYDVKM. This chain's CDR3 is CASSYGTEFYEQYF. CDR3 nucleotides: TGTGCCAGCAGTTACGGGACAGAATTCTACGAGCAGTACTTC.

This clonotype was counted at least ten times. This chain uses TRBV5-6 with TRBJ2-7; D is perhaps TRBD1 (5 bases). The CDR3 contains 14 residues. Germline V gene data show CDR1 as SGHDT and CDR2 as YYEEEE. V lost 4 bases and J lost 1, with 12 bases in between. CDR3 loop: CASSPAQGSYEQYF. The CDR3 DNA reads TGTGCCAGCAGCCCGGCTCAGGGTTCCTACGAGCAGTACTTC.

The chain is built from TRBV20-1 and TRBJ2-7; D gene unclear. V was clipped by 3 bases and J by 1 base, with 10 bases between them. Germline V gene sequence: CDR1 DFQATT, CDR2 SNEGSKA (reference sequence). CDR3 length equals 13 residues. The CDR3, as DNA: TGCAGTGCTAGGCAGCAGACATCCTACGAGCAGTACTTC. This translates into CSARQQTSYEQYF.

This clonotype was seen a handful of times. The rearrangement joins TRBV6-2 or TRBV6-3 to TRBJ2-5; D perhaps matches TRBD2 (7 bases). V was pared by 6 bases and J by 9 bases, with 17 bases between. Germline V gene data show CDR1 as MNHEY and CDR2 as SVGEGT. This CDR3 spans 13 amino acids. The CDR3 loop reads CASRGGGWRAQYF. The CDR3 DNA reads TGTGCCAGCAGGGGAGGGGGATGGCGGGCCCAGTACTTC.